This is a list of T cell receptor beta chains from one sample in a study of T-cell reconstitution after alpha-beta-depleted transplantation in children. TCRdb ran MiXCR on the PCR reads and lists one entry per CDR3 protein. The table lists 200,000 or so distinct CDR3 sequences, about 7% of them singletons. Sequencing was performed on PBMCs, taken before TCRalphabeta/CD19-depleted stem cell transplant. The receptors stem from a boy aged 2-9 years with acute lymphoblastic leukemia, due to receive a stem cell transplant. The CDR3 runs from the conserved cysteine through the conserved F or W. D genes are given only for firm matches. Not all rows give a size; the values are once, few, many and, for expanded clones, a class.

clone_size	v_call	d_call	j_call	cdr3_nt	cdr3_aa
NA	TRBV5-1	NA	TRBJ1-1	TGCGCCAGCAGCTTGGATCGGGGCGCACACACTGAAGCTTTCTTT	CASSLDRGAHTEAFF
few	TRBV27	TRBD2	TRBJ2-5	TGTGCCAGCAGTGTACTAGCGGGGAAAGAGACCCAGTACTTC	CASSVLAGKETQYF
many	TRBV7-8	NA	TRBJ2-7	TGTGCCAGCAGCCCAACGGGGCTTCGCGAGCAGTACTTC	CASSPTGLREQYF
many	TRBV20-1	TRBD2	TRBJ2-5	TGCAGTGCGGAAGGGACTAGCGGGAGGGCCGTTGAAGAGACCCAGTACTTC	CSAEGTSGRAVEETQYF
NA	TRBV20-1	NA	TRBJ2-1	TGCAGTGAACTGAACTCCGACAATGAGCAGTTCTTC	CSELNSDNEQFF
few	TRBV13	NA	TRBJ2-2	TGTGCCAGCAGCTTTCGGCGGTCCAACACCGGGGAGCTGTTTTTT	CASSFRRSNTGELFF
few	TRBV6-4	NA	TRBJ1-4	TGTGCCGGAGCCCCACCCGGAACCAATGAAAAACTGTTTTTT	CAGAPPGTNEKLFF
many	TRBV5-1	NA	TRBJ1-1	TGTGCCAGCAGAGGGAACACTGAAGCTTTCTTT	CASRGNTEAFF
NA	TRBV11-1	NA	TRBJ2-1	TGTGCCAGCAGCTTCCGGCGCTCATTATCTACTCAAAACAATGAGCAGTTCTTC	CASSFRRSLSTQNNEQFF
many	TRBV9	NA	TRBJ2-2	TGTGCCAGCACCGCGGCCCTAGGAGGCGGGGAGCTGTTTTTT	CASTAALGGGELFF
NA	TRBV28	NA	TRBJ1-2	TGTGCCAGCAGTTTTTCGGACAGACGATATGGCTACACCTTC	CASSFSDRRYGYTF
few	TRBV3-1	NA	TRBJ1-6	TGTGCCAGCAGCCAAGATCCCCGTTCACCCCTCCACTTT	CASSQDPRSPLHF
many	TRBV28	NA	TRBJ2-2	TGTGCCAGCAGTTTACCGGGGGGCGGTACCGGGGAGCTGTTTTTT	CASSLPGGGTGELFF
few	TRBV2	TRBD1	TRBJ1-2	TGTGCCAGCAGGGACAGGGGTGGCTACACCTTC	CASRDRGGYTF